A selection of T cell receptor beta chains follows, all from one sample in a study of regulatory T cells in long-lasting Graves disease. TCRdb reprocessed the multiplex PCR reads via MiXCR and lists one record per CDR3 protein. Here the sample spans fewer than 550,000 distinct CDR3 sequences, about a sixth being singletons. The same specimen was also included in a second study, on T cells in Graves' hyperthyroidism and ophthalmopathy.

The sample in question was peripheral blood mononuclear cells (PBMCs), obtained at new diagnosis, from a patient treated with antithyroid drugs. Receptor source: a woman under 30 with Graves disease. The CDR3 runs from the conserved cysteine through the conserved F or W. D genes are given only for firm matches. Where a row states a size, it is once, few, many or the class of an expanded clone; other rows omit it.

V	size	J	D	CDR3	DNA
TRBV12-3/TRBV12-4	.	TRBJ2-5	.	CASSFSRGTQYF	TGTGCCAGCAGTTTTTCCCGGGGGACCCAGTACTTC
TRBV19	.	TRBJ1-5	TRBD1	CASSPTGDQPQHF	TGTGCCAGTAGCCCGACAGGGGATCAGCCCCAGCATTTT
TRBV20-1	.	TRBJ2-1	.	CSARYIRGEQFF	TGCAGTGCTAGATACATCAGAGGGGAGCAGTTCTTC
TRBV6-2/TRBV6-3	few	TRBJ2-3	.	CASSFGQFTDTQYF	TGTGCCAGCAGTTTTGGACAGTTCACAGATACGCAGTATTTT
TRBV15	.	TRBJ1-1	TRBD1	CATSYTRGTMDTEAFF	TGTGCCACCAGCTATACCAGGGGGACGATGGACACTGAAGCTTTCTTT
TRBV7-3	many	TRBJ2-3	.	CASSFDGWRLSSTDTQYF	TGTGCCAGCAGCTTCGACGGCTGGCGCCTATCTAGCACAGATACGCAGTATTTT
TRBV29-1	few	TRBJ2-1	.	CSALLFYEQFF	TGCAGCGCTCTTTTGTTCTATGAGCAGTTCTTC
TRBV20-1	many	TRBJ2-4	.	CSAREGADIQYF	TGCAGTGCTAGGGAGGGGGCGGACATTCAGTACTTC
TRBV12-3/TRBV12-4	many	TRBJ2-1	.	CASRISGVEDEQFF	TGTGCCAGCAGAATCTCAGGGGTTGAGGATGAGCAGTTCTTC
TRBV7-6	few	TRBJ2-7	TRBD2	CASSQRGGLAGGNYYEQYF	TGTGCCAGCAGCCAAAGGGGAGGACTAGCGGGAGGGAACTATTACGAGCAGTACTTC
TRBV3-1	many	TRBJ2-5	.	CASRALSDNQETQYF	TGTGCCAGCAGGGCGTTGAGCGATAACCAAGAGACCCAGTACTTC
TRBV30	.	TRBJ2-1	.	CAWSVLGGTGQFF	TGTGCCTGGAGTGTACTCGGGGGGACAGGACAGTTCTTC
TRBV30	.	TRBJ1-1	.	CAWEKDTGAFF	TGTGCCTGGGAGAAAGACACTGGAGCTTTCTTT
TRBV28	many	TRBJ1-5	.	CASSPPQRGQPQHF	TGTGCCAGCAGTCCCCCCCAGCGCGGTCAGCCCCAGCATTTT
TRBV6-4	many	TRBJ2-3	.	CASSAGASSTDTQYF	TGTGCCAGCTCAGCAGGCGCTTCTAGCACAGATACGCAGTATTTT
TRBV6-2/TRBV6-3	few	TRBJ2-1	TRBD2	CASTSRRLAGVGNNEQFF	TGTGCCAGCACCTCACGCAGACTAGCGGGAGTGGGGAACAATGAGCAGTTCTTC
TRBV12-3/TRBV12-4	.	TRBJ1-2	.	CASSLMGGRGYTF	TGTGCCAGCAGTTTAATGGGGGGAAGAGGCTACACCTTC
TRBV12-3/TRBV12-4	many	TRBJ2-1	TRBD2	CASSYGLAGRYNEQFF	TGTGCCAGCAGCTACGGACTAGCGGGACGCTACAATGAGCAGTTCTTC
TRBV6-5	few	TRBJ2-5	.	CASSYSPSPQETQYF	TGTGCCAGCAGTTACTCTCCGAGCCCCCAAGAGACCCAGTACTTC
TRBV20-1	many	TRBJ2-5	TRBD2	CSARGAGEQETQYF	TGCAGTGCTAGAGGGGCGGGGGAGCAAGAGACCCAGTACTTC
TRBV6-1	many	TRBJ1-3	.	CASSVEVWRFSGNTIYF	TGTGCCAGCAGTGTTGAGGTGTGGAGGTTCTCTGGAAACACCATATATTTT
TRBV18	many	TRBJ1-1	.	CASSQTATTGTEAFF	TGTGCCAGCTCACAGACAGCCACAACGGGCACTGAAGCTTTCTTT
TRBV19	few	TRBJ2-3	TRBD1	CASSALPGQGTDTQYF	TGTGCCAGTAGTGCGTTACCGGGACAGGGTACAGATACGCAGTATTTT
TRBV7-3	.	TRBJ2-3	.	CASSPDSYTDTQYF	TGTGCCAGCAGCCCTGACTCCTACACAGATACGCAGTATTTT
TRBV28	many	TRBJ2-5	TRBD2	CASSFVLAGTQETQYF	TGTGCCAGCAGTTTCGTCCTAGCGGGGACACAAGAGACCCAGTACTTC
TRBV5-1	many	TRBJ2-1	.	CASSPGRSINEQFF	TGCGCCAGCAGCCCCGGTCGATCGATCAATGAGCAGTTCTTC
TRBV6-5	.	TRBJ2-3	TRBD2	CATITSGSLADTQYF	TGTGCCACCATTACTAGCGGGAGTCTGGCAGATACGCAGTATTTT
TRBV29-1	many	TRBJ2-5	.	CSVSEAQETQYF	TGCAGCGTTAGTGAGGCTCAAGAGACCCAGTACTTC
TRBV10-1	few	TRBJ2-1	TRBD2	CASSGTSGRGYNEQFF	TGCGCCAGCAGTGGGACTAGCGGGAGAGGGTACAATGAGCAGTTCTTC
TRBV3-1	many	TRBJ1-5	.	CASSNTDSNQPQHF	TGTGCCAGCAGCAACACTGATAGCAATCAGCCCCAGCATTTT
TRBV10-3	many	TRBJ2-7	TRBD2	CATLSQTSGTYEQYF	TGTGCCACCCTCTCGCAGACTAGCGGGACCTACGAGCAGTACTTC
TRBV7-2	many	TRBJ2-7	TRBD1	CASSLGTGGLEQYF	TGTGCCAGCAGCTTAGGGACAGGGGGCCTCGAGCAGTACTTC
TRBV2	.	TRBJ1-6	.	CASSGDYNSLLHF	TGTGCCAGCAGTGGAGACTATAATTCACTCCTCCACTTT
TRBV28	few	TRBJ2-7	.	CASSFPTGITYEQYF	TGTGCCAGCAGTTTCCCGACCGGGATAACCTACGAGCAGTACTTC
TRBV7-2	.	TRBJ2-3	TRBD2	CATAGLDSDTQYF	TGTGCCACCGCGGGACTAGACTCAGATACGCAGTATTTT
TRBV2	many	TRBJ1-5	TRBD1	CASRLDRGRDQPQHF	TGTGCCAGCAGGCTCGACAGGGGGCGCGATCAGCCCCAGCATTTT
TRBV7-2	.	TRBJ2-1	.	CASSLVSSPYNEQFF	TGTGCCAGCAGCCTAGTTTCCAGTCCCTACAATGAGCAGTTCTTC
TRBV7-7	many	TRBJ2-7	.	CASSKDPSYEQYF	TGTGCTAGCAGCAAGGACCCATCCTACGAGCAGTACTTC
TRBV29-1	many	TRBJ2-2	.	CSVESSAAGELFF	TGCAGCGTTGAGTCTAGCGCGGCCGGGGAGCTGTTTTTT
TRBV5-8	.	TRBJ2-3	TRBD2	CASSSGTTTDTQYF	TGTGCCAGCAGCTCTGGGACTACCACAGATACGCAGTATTTT
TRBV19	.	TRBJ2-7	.	CASSIMPGSEQYF	TGTGCCAGTAGTATTATGCCGGGGAGTGAGCAGTACTTC
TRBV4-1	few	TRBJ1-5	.	CASSQRTGGLQPQHF	TGCGCCAGCAGCCAACGGACCGGGGGGCTTCAGCCCCAGCATTTT
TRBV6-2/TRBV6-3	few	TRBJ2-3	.	CASSILDLTDTQYF	TGTGCCAGCTCTATACTGGACCTCACAGATACGCAGTATTTT
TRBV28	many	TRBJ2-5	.	CASSSRGTQYF	TGTGCCAGCAGTTCCCGTGGGACCCAGTACTTC
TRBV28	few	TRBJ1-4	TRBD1	CASAQGANNEKLSF	TGTGCCAGCGCCCAGGGGGCCAATAATGAAAAACTGTCTTTT
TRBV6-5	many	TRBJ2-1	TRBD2	CASSYQTSGRINEQFF	TGTGCCAGCAGTTACCAAACTAGCGGGAGGATCAATGAGCAGTTCTTC
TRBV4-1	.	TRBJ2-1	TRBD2	CASSQGRTGTSGYNEQFF	TGCGCCAGCAGCCAGGGTAGGACCGGGACTAGCGGTTACAATGAGCAGTTCTTC
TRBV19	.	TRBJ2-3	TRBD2	CASSFGTSRLTDTQYF	TGTGCCAGTAGTTTCGGGACTAGCAGACTGACAGATACGCAGTATTTT
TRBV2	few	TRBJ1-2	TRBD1	CASNTKGQDVYGYTF	TGTGCCAGCAACACAAAGGGACAGGATGTCTATGGCTACACCTTC
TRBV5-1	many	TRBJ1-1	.	CASSLAQGTAEAFF	TGTGCCAGCAGCTTGGCACAGGGAACGGCTGAAGCTTTCTTT
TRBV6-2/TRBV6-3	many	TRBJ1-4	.	CASSYSGEKLFF	TGTGCCAGCAGTTACTCGGGGGAAAAACTGTTTTTT
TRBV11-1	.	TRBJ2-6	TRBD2	CASSLGTSGRLPSGANVLTF	TGTGCCAGCAGCCTCGGGACTAGCGGGAGACTCCCCTCTGGGGCCAACGTCCTGACTTTC
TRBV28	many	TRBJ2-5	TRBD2	CASTPRTSGRKTQYF	TGTGCCAGCACCCCAAGGACTAGCGGGAGGAAGACCCAGTACTTC
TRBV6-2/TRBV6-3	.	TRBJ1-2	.	CAGSPDGGWAYGYTF	TGTGCCGGCAGCCCGGACGGAGGGTGGGCCTATGGCTACACCTTC